The subject of this entry is one T cell receptor beta chain. Its target is unknown. This entry is derived from a study of brain metastases from non-small cell lung cancer. Study-wide results and limits: Compared with their matched primary tumors, roughly two thirds of brain metastases showed expanded T-cell clones. Fewer infiltrating T cells were found in brain metastases than primaries.

Measured with immunoSEQ multiplex PCR; TCRdb has only the in-frame clones, and not every one. The sample lists around 600 clones; nearly 90% were seen once. The receptor comes from a donor at least 40 years old with non-small cell lung cancer. The material sequenced was primary lung tumor tissue.

CDR3 sequence reads: CASSGGQSGANVLTF. The CDR3 nucleotides are TGTGCCAGTAGTGGGGGACAGTCTGGGGCCAACGTCCTGACTTTC. The J gene is TRBJ2-6, the V gene TRBV19; 7 bases are shared with TRBD1. Looked up from germline, CDR1 is LNHDA and CDR2 is SQIVND (reference sequence). CDR3 size: 15 residues. Trimming at V came to 5 bases and at J to 1 base, leaving 2 bases not matched to a gene.